The 9 T cell receptor beta chains in this list originate from one sample, sequenced in a study of naive and memory T cell subsets. Two oligonucleotides, mixed equimolar, formed the beta constant-region primer covering TRBC1 and TRBC2. Each CDR3 protein gets one entry after TCRdb re-called the UMI-ligation and nested PCR reads with MiXCR. The sample lists under 100,000 distinct CDR3 sequences; 7% to 7.5% were seen once. Sequencing was done on a sample of central memory CD4+ T cells from blood. The receptors stem from a human donor in good health.

This clonotype was seen a handful of times. The rearrangement joins TRBV6-2 or TRBV6-3 to TRBJ2-1, with TRBD2 matching 9 bases. The V and J ends lost 5 bases and 4 bases, in that order; junction bases with no gene match: 6. The CDR3 totals 15 residues. The germline V gene has CDR1 MNHEY and CDR2 SVGEGT. The CDR3: CASSKLAGVYNEQFF. The DNA for the CDR3 is TGTGCCAGCAGTAAACTAGCGGGCGTATACAATGAGCAGTTCTTC.

This clonotype appeared many times. This chain connects TRBV6-2 or TRBV6-3 to TRBJ2-7, with TRBD2 identical over 8 bases. The CDR3 has 14 residues. The V gene's germline CDR1 is MNHEY and CDR2 SVGEGT. The V segment lost 7 bases and the J segment 7 bases; nucleotides outside the gene matches: 12. CDR3 DNA sequence: TGTGCCAGCACCCTCACGGGGGGGGCGTTTGAGCAGTACTTC. Translation: CASTLTGGAFEQYF.

This clonotype has at least ten counts. The chain links TRBV30 to TRBJ1-5, with 7 positions matching TRBD1. V trimming: 2 bases; J trimming: 7 bases; junction bases outside the gene matches: 8. CDR3 length: 14 amino acids. Germline CDR1 GTSNPN, CDR2 SVGIG (reference sequence). CDR3 region: CAWSQRGQKQPQHF. The CDR3 nucleotides are TGTGCCTGGAGTCAGAGGGGGCAGAAGCAGCCCCAGCATTTT.

This chain joins TRBV29-1 and TRBJ2-5; 7 nucleotides agree with TRBD2. J gave up 2 bases and V 3 bases, and 6 bases lay outside the gene matches. This CDR3 region has 14 residues. From germline, CDR1 is SQVTM and CDR2 ANQGSEA. The CDR3 bases are TGCAGCGTTGACTCGCGGGGGTTACAAGAGACCCAGTACTTC. This translates into CSVDSRGLQETQYF.

This clonotype was recorded at least ten times. J is TRBJ2-4 and V is TRBV7-2; 9 bases line up with TRBD2. Germline V lookup: CDR1 SGHTA, CDR2 FQGNSA. This CDR3 spans 13 amino acids. Trimming removed 5 bases from V and 14 bases from J; junction bases left unmatched: 10. Here the CDR3 DNA reads TGTGCCAGCAGCCCCACCCGGACTAGCGTTGAGTACTTC. It is translated as CASSPTRTSVEYF.

This clonotype was detected ten times or more. The genes are TRBV12-3 or TRBV12-4 and TRBJ1-1, with D uncertain. The CDR3 is made up of 13 amino acids. V shed 3 bases and J shed 4 bases, with 9 bases lying between them. The CDR3 DNA reads TGTGCCAGCAGTTTTGAGGGAGGCACTGAAGCTTTCTTT. Translation: CASSFEGGTEAFF.

This rearrangement joins TRBV10-3 to TRBJ2-7, with D possibly being TRBD2 (5 bases). V lost 4 bases and J lost 5, with 12 bases in between. The germline gives CDR1 ENHRY, CDR2 SYGVKD. The CDR3 loop spans 13 amino acids. CDR3: CAISVGLDNEQYF. CDR3 sequence (DNA): TGTGCCATCAGTGTCGGACTTGACAACGAGCAGTACTTC.

The sample holds a few counts of this clonotype. The J gene is TRBJ1-3, the V gene TRBV19; D uncertain. This CDR3 comprises 12 residues. CDR1 is LNHDA and CDR2 is SQIVND in the germline V gene (reference sequence). V shed 3 bases and J shed 3 bases, with 3 bases lying between them. Here the CDR3 reads CASSMRGNTIYF. Written as DNA, the CDR3 is TGTGCCAGTAGTATGCGTGGAAACACCATATATTTT.

This clonotype was observed a single time. One base away lies a much larger clone, so this may be a sequencing read error. The chain carries TRBV29-1 and TRBJ2-6, with D possibly matching TRBD1 (5 bases). Germline V gene sequence: CDR1 SQVTM, CDR2 ANQGSEA. This CDR3 has 16 amino acids. CDR3 region: CSAQTEVNSGSNVLTF. The CDR3 nucleotides read TGCAGCGCACAGACAGAGGTAAACTCTGGGTCCAACGTCCTGACTTTC.